This TCR beta chain emerged from a study of T-cell reconstitution after alpha-beta-depleted transplantation in children. Construction of the TCRbeta library involved unique molecular identifiers. From the PCR reads, TCRdb called clonotypes with MiXCR, one entry per CDR3 protein. The table has hundreds of thousands of distinct CDR3 sequences, roughly 15% seen once; the top ten hold just under 5%. Notes on the study in general: Expanded graft clones, several hundred of them, were reportedly the source of alpha-beta T cells about two months after transplant. Newly generated T cells supplied most T-cell counts and diversity one year post-transplant. The study traced high day-60 TCRbeta diversity in some patients to surviving recipient T cells and thymic progenitors.

This CDR3 region has 15 residues. Unmatched junction bases numbered 9, after V lost 4 bases and J lost 2 bases. Germline CDR1 SQVTM, CDR2 ANQGSEA. On this clonotype itself: Its matching antigen is unknown.

The J gene is TRBJ2-5, the V gene TRBV29-1, with 8 positions matching TRBD2. The clonotype originates from a male patient younger than 18 who had a stem cell transplant for acute lymphoblastic leukemia, so the T cells may come from the graft donor. The specimen comprised PBMCs, mostly from graft donor cells, sampled 360 days after TCRalphabeta/CD19-depleted stem cell transplant. CDR3: CSVVGTAGGQETQYF. The CDR3 DNA sequence: TGCAGCGTTGTGGGGACTGCGGGGGGACAAGAGACCCAGTACTTC.